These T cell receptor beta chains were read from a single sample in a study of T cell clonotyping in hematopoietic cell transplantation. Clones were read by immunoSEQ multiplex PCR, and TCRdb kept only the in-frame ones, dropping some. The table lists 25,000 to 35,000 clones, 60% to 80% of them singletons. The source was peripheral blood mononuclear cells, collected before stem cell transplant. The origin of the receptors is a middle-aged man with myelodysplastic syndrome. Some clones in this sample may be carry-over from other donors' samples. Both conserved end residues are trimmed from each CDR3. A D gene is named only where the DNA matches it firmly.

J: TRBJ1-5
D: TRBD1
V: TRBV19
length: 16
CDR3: ASSIRILQGAQEQPQH

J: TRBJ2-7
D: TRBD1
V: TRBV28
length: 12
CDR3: ASRGTDYHYEQY

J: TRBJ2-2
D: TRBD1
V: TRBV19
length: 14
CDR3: ASSIRQGANTGELF

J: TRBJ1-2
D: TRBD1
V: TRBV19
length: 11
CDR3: ASSITQGSGYT

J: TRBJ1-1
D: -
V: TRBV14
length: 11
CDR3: ASSQFLQTEAF

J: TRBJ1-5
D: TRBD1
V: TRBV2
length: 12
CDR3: ASAGTGIGQPQH

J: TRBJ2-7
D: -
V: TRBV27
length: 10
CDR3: ASSLSGYEQY

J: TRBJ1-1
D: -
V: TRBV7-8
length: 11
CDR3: ASSAQMGGEAF

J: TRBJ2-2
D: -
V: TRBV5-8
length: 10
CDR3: ANFPFAGELF

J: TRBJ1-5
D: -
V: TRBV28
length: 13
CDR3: AGMNPGDIPGPQH

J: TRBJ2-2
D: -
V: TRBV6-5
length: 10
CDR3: ASRPGAGELF

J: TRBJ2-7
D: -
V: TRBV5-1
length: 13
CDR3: ASSLAGGAAYEQY

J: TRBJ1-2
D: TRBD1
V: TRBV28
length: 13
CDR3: ASRPGTGVNYGYT

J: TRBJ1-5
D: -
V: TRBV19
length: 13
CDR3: ASRSEGPSNQPQH

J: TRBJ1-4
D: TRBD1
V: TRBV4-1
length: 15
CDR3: ASKAEGGGALNEKLF

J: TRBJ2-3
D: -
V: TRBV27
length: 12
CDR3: ASGASPFTDTQY

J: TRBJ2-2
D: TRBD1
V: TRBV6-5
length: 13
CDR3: ASRGQGVVVGELF

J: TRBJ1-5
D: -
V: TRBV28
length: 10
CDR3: ASSLRVWPQH

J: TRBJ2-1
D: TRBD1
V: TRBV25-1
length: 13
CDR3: ASSEWTGSGWEQF

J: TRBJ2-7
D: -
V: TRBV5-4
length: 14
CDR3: ASSLGRGVSGAEQY

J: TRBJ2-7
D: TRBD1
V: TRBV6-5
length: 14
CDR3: ASSYSRTGDSYEQY

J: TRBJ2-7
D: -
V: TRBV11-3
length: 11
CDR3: ASSFGMSYEQY

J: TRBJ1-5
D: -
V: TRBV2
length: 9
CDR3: ASSAEQAQH

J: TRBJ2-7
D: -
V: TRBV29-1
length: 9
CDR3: SVGQAYEQY

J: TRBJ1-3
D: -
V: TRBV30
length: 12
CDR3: AWSTGISGNTIY

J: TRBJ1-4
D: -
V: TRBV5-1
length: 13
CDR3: ASSLLSGVNEKLF

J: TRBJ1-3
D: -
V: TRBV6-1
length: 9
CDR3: AISEANTIY

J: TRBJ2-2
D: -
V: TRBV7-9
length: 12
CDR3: ASNGGVMTGELF

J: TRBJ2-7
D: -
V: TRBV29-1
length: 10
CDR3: SVVTDTYEQY

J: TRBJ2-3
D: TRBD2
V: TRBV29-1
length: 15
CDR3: SVTGTSGGGGTDTQY

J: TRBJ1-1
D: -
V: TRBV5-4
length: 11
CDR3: ASSLTANTEAF

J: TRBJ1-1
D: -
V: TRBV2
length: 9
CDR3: ASWDDTEAF

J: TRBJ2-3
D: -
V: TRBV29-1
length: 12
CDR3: SVTPGPTLKFHL

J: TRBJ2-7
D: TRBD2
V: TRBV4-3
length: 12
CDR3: ASSTRTSGYEQY

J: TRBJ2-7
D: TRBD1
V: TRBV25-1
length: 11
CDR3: ASSEGTRDRYF

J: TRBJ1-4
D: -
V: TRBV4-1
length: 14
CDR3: ASSQVGRRYNEKLF

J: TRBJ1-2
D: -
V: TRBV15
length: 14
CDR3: ATSRDQRGTVGGYT

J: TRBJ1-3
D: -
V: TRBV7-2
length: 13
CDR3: ASSSYIYSGNTIY

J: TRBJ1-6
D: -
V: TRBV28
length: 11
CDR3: ASSSGVDSPLH

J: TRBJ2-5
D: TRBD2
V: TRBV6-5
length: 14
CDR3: ASSYSGSGGSETQY

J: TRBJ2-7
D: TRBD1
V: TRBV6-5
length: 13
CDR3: ASSYSGQGAYEQY